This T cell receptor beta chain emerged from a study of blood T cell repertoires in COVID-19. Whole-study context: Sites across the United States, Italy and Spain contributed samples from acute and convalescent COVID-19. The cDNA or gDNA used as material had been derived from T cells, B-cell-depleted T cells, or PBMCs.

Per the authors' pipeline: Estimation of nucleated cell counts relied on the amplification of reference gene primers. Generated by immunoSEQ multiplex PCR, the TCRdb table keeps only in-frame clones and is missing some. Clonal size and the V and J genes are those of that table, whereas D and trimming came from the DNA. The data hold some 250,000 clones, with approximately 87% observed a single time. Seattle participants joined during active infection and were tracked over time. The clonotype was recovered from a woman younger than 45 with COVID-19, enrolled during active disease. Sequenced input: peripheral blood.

The DNA for the CDR3 is TGTGCCAGCAGCCACCCGCGGAGCTCCTACAATGAGCAGTTCTTC. Its translation is CASSHPRSSYNEQFF. The chain is built from TRBV3-1 (or the pseudogene TRBV3-2) and TRBJ2-1; no firm D call. Deletions cut 3 bases from V and 0 bases from J, with 9 bases between. The CDR3 has 15 amino acids. CDR1 is LGHDT, CDR2 YNNKEL, per germline (reference sequence).